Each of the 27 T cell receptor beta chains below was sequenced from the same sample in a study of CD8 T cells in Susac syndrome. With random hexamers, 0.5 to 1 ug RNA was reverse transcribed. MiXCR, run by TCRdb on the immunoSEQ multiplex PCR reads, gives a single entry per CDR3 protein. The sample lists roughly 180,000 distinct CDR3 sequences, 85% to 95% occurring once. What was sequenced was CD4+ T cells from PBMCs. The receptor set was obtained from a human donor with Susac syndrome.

CDR3 bases: TGCAGTGCTAGTCCCGGACAGAACTCTGGAAACACCATATATTTT. It is translated as CSASPGQNSGNTIYF. The gene calls are TRBV20-1 and TRBJ1-3; weak D call: TRBD1 (6 bases). Germline values: CDR1 DFQATT, CDR2 SNEGSKA (reference sequence). V was pared by 3 bases and J by 0 bases, with 12 bases between. CDR3 length: 15 amino acids.

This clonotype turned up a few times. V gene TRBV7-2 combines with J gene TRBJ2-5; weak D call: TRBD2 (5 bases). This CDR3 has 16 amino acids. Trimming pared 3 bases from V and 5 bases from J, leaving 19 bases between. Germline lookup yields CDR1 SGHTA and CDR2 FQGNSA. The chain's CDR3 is CASSFRGNSLVETQYF. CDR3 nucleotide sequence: TGTGCCAGCAGCTTTCGGGGAAACAGTCTGGTCGAGACCCAGTACTTC.

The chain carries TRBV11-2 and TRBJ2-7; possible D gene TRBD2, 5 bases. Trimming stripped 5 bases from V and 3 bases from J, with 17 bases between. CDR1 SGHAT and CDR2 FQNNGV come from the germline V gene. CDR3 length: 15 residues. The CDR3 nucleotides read TGTGCCAGCAGCCCCTCCGGCGTGGGGAGCTACGAGCAGTACTTC. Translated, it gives CASSPSGVGSYEQYF.

CDR3 region: CAWGPGRYNEKLFF. The CDR3 region has the DNA TGTGCCTGGGGACCGGGACGGTATAATGAAAAACTGTTTTTT. This chain links TRBV30 with TRBJ1-4, with D perhaps TRBD1 (5 bases). Trimming took off 5 bases at V and 4 bases at J, with 14 bases between the two ends. Germline V gene sequence: CDR1 GTSNPN, CDR2 SVGIG (reference sequence). The length of the CDR3 is 14 residues.

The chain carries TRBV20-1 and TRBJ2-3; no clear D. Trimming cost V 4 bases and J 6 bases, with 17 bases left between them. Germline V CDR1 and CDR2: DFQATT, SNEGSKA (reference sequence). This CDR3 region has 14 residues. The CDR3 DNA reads TGCAGTGCTACCCCAGGCCCAGACATCGATACGCAGTATTTT. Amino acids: CSATPGPDIDTQYF.

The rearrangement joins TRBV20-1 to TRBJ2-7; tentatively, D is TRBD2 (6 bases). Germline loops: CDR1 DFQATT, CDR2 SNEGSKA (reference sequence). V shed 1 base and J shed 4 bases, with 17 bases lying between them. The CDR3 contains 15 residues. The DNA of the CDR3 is TGCAGTGCTAGAGTTAGCGGTCAGCTCGGATACGAGCAGTACTTC. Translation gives CSARVSGQLGYEQYF.

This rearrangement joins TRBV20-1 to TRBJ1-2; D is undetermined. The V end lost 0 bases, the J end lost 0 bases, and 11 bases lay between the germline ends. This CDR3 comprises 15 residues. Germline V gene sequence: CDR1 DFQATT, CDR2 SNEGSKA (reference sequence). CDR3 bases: TGCAGTGCTAGAGATCGGGGAGGGACTAACTATGGCTACACCTTC. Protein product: CSARDRGGTNYGYTF.

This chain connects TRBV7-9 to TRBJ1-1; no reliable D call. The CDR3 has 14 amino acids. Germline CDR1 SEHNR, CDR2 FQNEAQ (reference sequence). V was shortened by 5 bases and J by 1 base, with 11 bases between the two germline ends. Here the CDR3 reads CASSPAGGNTEAFF. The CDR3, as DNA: TGTGCCAGCAGCCCCGCGGGAGGGAACACTGAAGCTTTCTTT.

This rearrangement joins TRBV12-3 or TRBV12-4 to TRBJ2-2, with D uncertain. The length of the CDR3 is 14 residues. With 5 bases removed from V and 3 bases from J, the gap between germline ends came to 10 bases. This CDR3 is CASSLGSYTGELFF. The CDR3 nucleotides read TGTGCCAGCAGTCTAGGGTCTTACACCGGGGAGCTGTTTTTT.

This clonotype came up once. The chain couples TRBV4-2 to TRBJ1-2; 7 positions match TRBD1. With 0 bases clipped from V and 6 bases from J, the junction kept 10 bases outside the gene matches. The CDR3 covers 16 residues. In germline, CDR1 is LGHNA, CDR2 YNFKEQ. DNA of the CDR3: TGTGCCAGCAGCCAAGATTTGGGCAGGGGGAATCATGGCTACACCTTC. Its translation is CASSQDLGRGNHGYTF.

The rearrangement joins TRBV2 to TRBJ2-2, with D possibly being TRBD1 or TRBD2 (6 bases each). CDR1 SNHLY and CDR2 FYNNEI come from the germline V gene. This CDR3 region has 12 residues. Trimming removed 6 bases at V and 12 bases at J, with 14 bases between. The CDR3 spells CASRGRGVKLFF. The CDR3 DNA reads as TGTGCCAGCAGGGGAAGGGGGGTGAAGCTGTTTTTT.

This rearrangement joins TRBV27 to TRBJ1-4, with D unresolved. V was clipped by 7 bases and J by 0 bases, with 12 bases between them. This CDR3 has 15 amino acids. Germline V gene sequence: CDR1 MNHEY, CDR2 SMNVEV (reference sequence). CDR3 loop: CASTSNAATNEKLFF. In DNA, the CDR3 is TGTGCCAGCACCTCAAATGCAGCAACTAATGAAAAACTGTTTTTT.

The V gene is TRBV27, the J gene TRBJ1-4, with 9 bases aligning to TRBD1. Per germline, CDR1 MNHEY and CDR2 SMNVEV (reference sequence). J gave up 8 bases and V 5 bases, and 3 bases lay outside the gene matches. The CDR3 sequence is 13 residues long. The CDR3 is CASSPDRGEKLFF. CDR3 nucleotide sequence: TGTGCCAGCAGTCCGGACAGGGGAGAAAAACTGTTTTTT.

The CDR3 loop is CASSALQSNTEAFF. For the CDR3, the DNA is TGTGCCAGCAGCGCATTACAGTCAAACACTGAAGCTTTCTTT. The J gene is TRBJ1-1, the V gene TRBV7-9; D is undetermined. Per germline, CDR1 SEHNR and CDR2 FQNEAQ (reference sequence). Trimming cost V 5 bases and J 2 bases, with 12 bases left between them. CDR3 length equals 14 residues.

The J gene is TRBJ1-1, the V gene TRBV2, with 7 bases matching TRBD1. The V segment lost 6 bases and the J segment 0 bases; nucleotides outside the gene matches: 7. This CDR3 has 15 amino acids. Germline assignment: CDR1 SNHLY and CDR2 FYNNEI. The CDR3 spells CASSPGQRMNTEAFF. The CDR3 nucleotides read TGTGCCAGCAGCCCGGGACAGCGAATGAACACTGAAGCTTTCTTT.

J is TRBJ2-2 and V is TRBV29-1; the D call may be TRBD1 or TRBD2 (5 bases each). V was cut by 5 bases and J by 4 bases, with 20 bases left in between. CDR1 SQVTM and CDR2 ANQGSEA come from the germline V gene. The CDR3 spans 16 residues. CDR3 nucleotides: TGCAGCGTTAACATCATGGGGGTGGGAGTCACCGGGGAGCTGTTTTTT. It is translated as CSVNIMGVGVTGELFF.

CDR3 DNA sequence: TGTGCCCCAAGGGTCGAGCAGTACTTC. This translates into CAPRVEQYF. The chain carries TRBV24-1 and TRBJ2-7; D unclear. The germline V gene encodes CDR1 KGHDR and CDR2 SFDVKD. The CDR3 has 9 residues. The V and J ends lost 12 bases and 6 bases respectively, with 8 bases between them.

CDR3 DNA: TGTGCCAGCAGAGGGGGGAGCGCGTCCGATACGCAGTATTTT. Amino acids: CASRGGSASDTQYF. This rearrangement joins TRBV28 to TRBJ2-3; D tentatively fits TRBD1 or TRBD2 (6 bases each). V lost 6 bases and J 6 bases, leaving 16 bases between the germline ends. Looked up from germline, CDR1 is MDHEN and CDR2 is SYDVKM. This CDR3 comprises 14 residues.

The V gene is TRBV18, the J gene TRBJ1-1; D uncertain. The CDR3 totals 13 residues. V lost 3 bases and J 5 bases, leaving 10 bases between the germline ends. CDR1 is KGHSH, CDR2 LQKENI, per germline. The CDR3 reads CASSPLSGTEAFF. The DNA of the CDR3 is TGTGCCAGCTCACCGCTATCGGGGACTGAAGCTTTCTTT.

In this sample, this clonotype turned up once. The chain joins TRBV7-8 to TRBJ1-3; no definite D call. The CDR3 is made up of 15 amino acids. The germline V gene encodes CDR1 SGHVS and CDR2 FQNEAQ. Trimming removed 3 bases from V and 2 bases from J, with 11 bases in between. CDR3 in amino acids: CASSFDDVPGNTIYF. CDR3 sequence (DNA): TGTGCCAGCAGCTTCGACGACGTCCCTGGAAACACCATATATTTT. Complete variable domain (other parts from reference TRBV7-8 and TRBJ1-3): GAGVSQSPRYKVAKRGQDVALRCDPISGHVSLFWYQQALGQGPEFLTYFQNEAQLDKSGLPSDRFFAERPEGSVSTLKIQRTQQEDSAVYLCASSFDDVPGNTIYFGEGSWLTVV.

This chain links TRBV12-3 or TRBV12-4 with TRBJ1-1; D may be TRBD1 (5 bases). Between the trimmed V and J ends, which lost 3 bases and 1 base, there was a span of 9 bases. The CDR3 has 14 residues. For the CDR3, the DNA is TGTGCCAGCAGTTTCCTAGGGGCGAACACTGAAGCTTTCTTT. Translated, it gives CASSFLGANTEAFF.

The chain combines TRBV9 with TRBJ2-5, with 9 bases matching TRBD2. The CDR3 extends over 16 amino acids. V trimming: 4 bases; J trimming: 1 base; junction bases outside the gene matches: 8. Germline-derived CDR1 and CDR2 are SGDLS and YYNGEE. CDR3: CASSLGASGAQETQYF. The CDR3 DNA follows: TGTGCCAGCAGCCTAGGGGCTAGCGGGGCCCAAGAGACCCAGTACTTC.

In DNA form, the CDR3 reads TGCGCCAGCAGCTCGACAGGGGACCACGAGCAGTACTTC. Encoded protein: CASSSTGDHEQYF. The rearrangement links TRBV5-1 to TRBJ2-7, with TRBD1 matching 8 bases. V lost 3 bases and J lost 5; bases outside the gene matches: 4. Germline V gene lookup returns CDR1 SGHRS and CDR2 YFSETQ. This CDR3 comprises 13 residues.

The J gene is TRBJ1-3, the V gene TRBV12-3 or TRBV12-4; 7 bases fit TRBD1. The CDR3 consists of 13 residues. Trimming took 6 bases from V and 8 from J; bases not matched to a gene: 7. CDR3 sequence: CASSSQGVDTIYF. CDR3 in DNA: TGTGCCAGCAGCTCCCAGGGGGTGGACACCATATATTTT.

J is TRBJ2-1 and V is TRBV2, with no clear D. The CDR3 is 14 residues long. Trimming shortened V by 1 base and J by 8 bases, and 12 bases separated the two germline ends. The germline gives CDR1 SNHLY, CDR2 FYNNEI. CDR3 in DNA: TGTGCCAGCAGTGAAGAGAAGGGTTGGGATGAGCAGTTCTTC. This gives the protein CASSEEKGWDEQFF.

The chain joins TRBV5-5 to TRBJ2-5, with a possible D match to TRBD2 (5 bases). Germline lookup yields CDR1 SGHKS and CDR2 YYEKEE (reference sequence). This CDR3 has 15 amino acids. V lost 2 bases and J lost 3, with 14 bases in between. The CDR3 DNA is TGTGCCAGCAGCTTCAGAGGGATTTCGGAAGAGACCCAGTACTTC. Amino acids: CASSFRGISEETQYF.

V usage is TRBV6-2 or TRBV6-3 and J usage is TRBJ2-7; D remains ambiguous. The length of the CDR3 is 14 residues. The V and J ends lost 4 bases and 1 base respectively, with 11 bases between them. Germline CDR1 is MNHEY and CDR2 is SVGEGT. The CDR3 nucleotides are TGTGCCAGCAGTTTCTTAATATCTTCCTACGAGCAGTACTTC. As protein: CASSFLISSYEQYF.